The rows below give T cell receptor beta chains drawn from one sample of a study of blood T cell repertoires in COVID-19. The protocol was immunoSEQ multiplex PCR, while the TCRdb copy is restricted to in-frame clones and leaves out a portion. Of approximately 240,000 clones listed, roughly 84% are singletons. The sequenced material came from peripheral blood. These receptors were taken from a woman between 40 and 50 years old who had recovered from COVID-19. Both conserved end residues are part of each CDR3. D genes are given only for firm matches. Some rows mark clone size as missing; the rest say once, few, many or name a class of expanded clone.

CDR3aa: CSVESLEGASQETQYF
CDR3nt: TGCAGCGTTGAGTCCTTGGAGGGGGCGTCCCAAGAGACCCAGTACTTC
abundance: -
j_gene: TRBJ2-5
v_gene: TRBV29-1
d_gene: -

CDR3aa: CASSGPTGAFSYNSPLHF
CDR3nt: TGTGCCAGCAGCGGACCAACAGGGGCCTTCTCCTATAATTCACCCCTCCACTTT
abundance: -
j_gene: TRBJ1-6
v_gene: TRBV9
d_gene: TRBD1

CDR3aa: CASSQRTSGGSTDTQYF
CDR3nt: TGCGCCAGCAGCCAGAGGACTAGCGGGGGTAGCACAGATACGCAGTATTTT
abundance: -
j_gene: TRBJ2-3
v_gene: TRBV4-3
d_gene: TRBD2

CDR3aa: CATSDHRSLSTDTQYF
CDR3nt: TGTGCCACCAGTGACCACAGGAGCTTGAGCACAGATACGCAGTATTTT
abundance: -
j_gene: TRBJ2-3
v_gene: TRBV24-1
d_gene: -

CDR3aa: CASSSDFGSAEKLFF
CDR3nt: TGTGCCAGCAGCTCGGACTTCGGGAGCGCCGAAAAACTGTTTTTT
abundance: -
j_gene: TRBJ1-4
v_gene: TRBV5-6
d_gene: -

CDR3aa: CASSLERYEQYF
CDR3nt: TGTGCCAGCTCACTTGAACGGTACGAGCAGTACTTC
abundance: -
j_gene: TRBJ2-7
v_gene: TRBV18
d_gene: -

CDR3aa: CASSFPQGNEQFF
CDR3nt: TGTGCCAGTAGTTTCCCACAGGGGAATGAGCAGTTCTTC
abundance: few
j_gene: TRBJ2-1
v_gene: TRBV19
d_gene: TRBD1

CDR3aa: CASSLTGVAKNIQYF
CDR3nt: TGTGCCAGCTCACTCACAGGGGTAGCCAAAAACATTCAGTACTTC
abundance: -
j_gene: TRBJ2-4
v_gene: TRBV18
d_gene: TRBD1

CDR3aa: CASSLLGQRNQPQHF
CDR3nt: TGTGCCAGCAGCTTATTGGGACAGAGAAATCAGCCCCAGCATTTT
abundance: -
j_gene: TRBJ1-5
v_gene: TRBV5-8
d_gene: TRBD1

CDR3aa: CASSLADGGYGYTF
CDR3nt: TGTGCCAGCAGTTTAGCAGACGGGGGCTATGGCTACACCTTC
abundance: few
j_gene: TRBJ1-2
v_gene: TRBV27
d_gene: -

CDR3aa: CASTKLLPGFNYGYTF
CDR3nt: TGTGCCAGTACCAAATTGCTGCCGGGATTTAACTATGGCTACACCTTC
abundance: -
j_gene: TRBJ1-2
v_gene: TRBV19
d_gene: -

CDR3aa: CASRRWPTGELFF
CDR3nt: TGTGCCAGCAGACGTTGGCCCACCGGGGAGCTGTTTTTT
abundance: -
j_gene: TRBJ2-2
v_gene: TRBV5-8
d_gene: -

CDR3aa: CASSVGGEGHPEQFF
CDR3nt: TGTGCCAGCAGCGTAGGAGGGGAGGGCCACCCTGAGCAGTTCTTC
abundance: few
j_gene: TRBJ2-1
v_gene: TRBV9
d_gene: TRBD2

CDR3aa: CASSPRLAGVNNEQFF
CDR3nt: TGCGCCAGCAGCCCGCGACTAGCGGGAGTAAACAATGAGCAGTTCTTC
abundance: -
j_gene: TRBJ2-1
v_gene: TRBV5-1
d_gene: TRBD2

CDR3aa: CASRARASGYTF
CDR3nt: TGTGCCAGCAGGGCCAGGGCCTCTGGCTACACCTTC
abundance: -
j_gene: TRBJ1-2
v_gene: TRBV6-5
d_gene: -

CDR3aa: CASSSTGAPMNTEAFF
CDR3nt: TGTGCCAGCAGCTCCACAGGGGCCCCAATGAACACTGAAGCTTTCTTT
abundance: -
j_gene: TRBJ1-1
v_gene: TRBV7-3
d_gene: TRBD1

CDR3aa: CASSYSREGNQPQHF
CDR3nt: TGTGCCAGCAGTTACTCAAGGGAGGGCAATCAGCCCCAGCATTTT
abundance: -
j_gene: TRBJ1-5
v_gene: TRBV6-5
d_gene: -

CDR3aa: CASSQRGQVAYGYTF
CDR3nt: TGTGCCAGCAGCCAAAGAGGACAGGTTGCTTATGGCTACACCTTC
abundance: -
j_gene: TRBJ1-2
v_gene: TRBV3-1/TRBV3-2
d_gene: TRBD1

CDR3aa: CASSLFVPTGQGFGGELFF
CDR3nt: TGTGCCAGCAGCTTATTCGTCCCAACGGGACAGGGGTTTGGCGGGGAGCTGTTTTTT
abundance: -
j_gene: TRBJ2-2
v_gene: TRBV7-3
d_gene: TRBD1

CDR3aa: CASSSGLAGARVAQYF
CDR3nt: TGTGCCAGCAGCTCGGGACTAGCGGGGGCCCGGGTGGCCCAGTACTTC
abundance: few
j_gene: TRBJ2-5
v_gene: TRBV7-2
d_gene: TRBD2

CDR3aa: CASSPDRGNSPLHF
CDR3nt: TGTGCCAGCAGCCCGGACAGGGGTAATTCACCCCTCCACTTT
abundance: -
j_gene: TRBJ1-6
v_gene: TRBV28
d_gene: TRBD1

CDR3aa: CASSLSAGGLYEQYF
CDR3nt: TGTGCCAGCAGTTTATCGGCGGGGGGGCTCTACGAGCAGTACTTC
abundance: -
j_gene: TRBJ2-7
v_gene: TRBV28
d_gene: TRBD2

CDR3aa: CASSPPRDFHFNQPQHF
CDR3nt: TGTGCCAGCAGTCCCCCCAGGGATTTCCACTTCAATCAGCCCCAGCATTTT
abundance: -
j_gene: TRBJ1-5
v_gene: TRBV6-2/TRBV6-3
d_gene: -

CDR3aa: CASTTPGGDLAKNIQYF
CDR3nt: TGTGCCAGTACCACGCCGGGGGGGGACTTAGCCAAAAACATTCAGTACTTC
abundance: -
j_gene: TRBJ2-4
v_gene: TRBV19
d_gene: TRBD2

CDR3aa: CASSSTGAGELFF
CDR3nt: TGTGCCAGCAGCTCGACAGGGGCCGGGGAGCTGTTTTTT
abundance: once
j_gene: TRBJ2-2
v_gene: TRBV7-6
d_gene: TRBD1

CDR3aa: CASSRTGRMRRRTDTQYF
CDR3nt: TGTGCCAGCAGTCGGACAGGGAGAATGCGGCGTCGCACAGATACGCAGTATTTT
abundance: -
j_gene: TRBJ2-3
v_gene: TRBV6-6
d_gene: TRBD1

CDR3aa: CASMGGWRADTQYF
CDR3nt: TGTGCCAGCATGGGGGGTTGGAGGGCAGATACGCAGTATTTT
abundance: -
j_gene: TRBJ2-3
v_gene: TRBV27
d_gene: -

CDR3aa: CASSLSYPGTVYGYTF
CDR3nt: TGTGCCAGCAGCTTAAGTTACCCTGGGACAGTTTATGGCTACACCTTC
abundance: -
j_gene: TRBJ1-2
v_gene: TRBV7-8
d_gene: TRBD1

CDR3aa: CASSLVLPHQFF
CDR3nt: TGTGCCAGCAGCTTAGTACTACCACACCAGTTCTTC
abundance: -
j_gene: TRBJ2-1
v_gene: TRBV11-3
d_gene: -

CDR3aa: CASSQRLAGVVRWYNEQFF
CDR3nt: TGTGCCAGCAGCCAACGGCTAGCGGGAGTGGTACGCTGGTACAATGAGCAGTTCTTC
abundance: -
j_gene: TRBJ2-1
v_gene: TRBV3-1/TRBV3-2
d_gene: TRBD2

CDR3aa: CASSLVQANEKLFF
CDR3nt: TGTGCCAGCAGCTTAGTGCAGGCTAATGAAAAACTGTTTTTT
abundance: once
j_gene: TRBJ1-4
v_gene: TRBV7-9
d_gene: -

CDR3aa: CASSPKLEEPQHF
CDR3nt: TGTGCCAGCTCACCTAAGTTGGAGGAGCCCCAGCATTTT
abundance: -
j_gene: TRBJ1-5
v_gene: TRBV18
d_gene: -

CDR3aa: CASSPPGGSGKRTQYF
CDR3nt: TGTGCCAGCAGCCCTCCCGGGGGATCCGGGAAGCGGACGCAGTATTTT
abundance: -
j_gene: TRBJ2-3
v_gene: TRBV28
d_gene: -

CDR3aa: CASSEGLAASTDTQYF
CDR3nt: TGTGCCAGCAGTGAAGGACTAGCGGCAAGCACAGATACGCAGTATTTT
abundance: -
j_gene: TRBJ2-3
v_gene: TRBV2
d_gene: TRBD2

CDR3aa: CASSPLVGRDTEAFF
CDR3nt: TGTGCCAGCTCACCTCTCGTTGGGAGGGACACTGAAGCTTTCTTT
abundance: -
j_gene: TRBJ1-1
v_gene: TRBV18
d_gene: -

CDR3aa: CASSRDSSYNEQFF
CDR3nt: TGTGCCAGCAGCCGGGACTCCTCCTACAATGAGCAGTTCTTC
abundance: -
j_gene: TRBJ2-1
v_gene: TRBV14
d_gene: -

CDR3aa: CAISFGQGDQPQHF
CDR3nt: TGTGCCATCAGCTTTGGACAGGGGGATCAGCCCCAGCATTTT
abundance: -
j_gene: TRBJ1-5
v_gene: TRBV10-3
d_gene: TRBD1

CDR3aa: CASSLTANYGYTF
CDR3nt: TGTGCCAGCAGCTTGACAGCTAACTATGGCTACACCTTC
abundance: -
j_gene: TRBJ1-2
v_gene: TRBV7-3
d_gene: -

CDR3aa: CATSGNGQPGQETQYF
CDR3nt: TGTGCCACCAGTGGAAACGGACAGCCCGGACAAGAGACCCAGTACTTC
abundance: -
j_gene: TRBJ2-5
v_gene: TRBV24-1
d_gene: -

CDR3aa: CASSQLGQGAFQPQHF
CDR3nt: TGTGCCAGCAGCCAACTGGGACAGGGGGCGTTTCAGCCCCAGCATTTT
abundance: -
j_gene: TRBJ1-5
v_gene: TRBV28
d_gene: TRBD1

CDR3aa: CASSWGGYNEQFF
CDR3nt: TGCGCCAGCAGCTGGGGCGGCTACAATGAGCAGTTCTTC
abundance: -
j_gene: TRBJ2-1
v_gene: TRBV5-1
d_gene: -

CDR3aa: CASSADRLYEQYF
CDR3nt: TGTGCCAGTAGTGCGGACAGGTTATACGAGCAGTACTTC
abundance: -
j_gene: TRBJ2-7
v_gene: TRBV19
d_gene: TRBD1

CDR3aa: CASSGRTTSDEQYF
CDR3nt: TGTGCCAGCAGCGGACGGACAACCTCGGACGAGCAGTACTTC
abundance: once
j_gene: TRBJ2-7
v_gene: TRBV2
d_gene: -

CDR3aa: CASSQTRLVNNEQFF
CDR3nt: TGTGCCAGCAGCCAGACGCGGCTAGTAAACAATGAGCAGTTCTTC
abundance: -
j_gene: TRBJ2-1
v_gene: TRBV11-2
d_gene: -

CDR3aa: CASSLVRGALNEKLFF
CDR3nt: TGTGCCAGCAGCTTAGTTCGGGGGGCACTTAATGAAAAACTGTTTTTT
abundance: -
j_gene: TRBJ1-4
v_gene: TRBV7-8
d_gene: -

CDR3aa: CASSTRGIAQTGELFF
CDR3nt: TGTGCCAGCAGCACGAGGGGGATCGCTCAAACCGGGGAGCTGTTTTTT
abundance: once
j_gene: TRBJ2-2
v_gene: TRBV9
d_gene: -

CDR3aa: CSASWTENNQPQHF
CDR3nt: TGCAGTGCTAGTTGGACAGAGAACAATCAGCCCCAGCATTTT
abundance: -
j_gene: TRBJ1-5
v_gene: TRBV20-1
d_gene: -

CDR3aa: CASSSGQGGNQPQHF
CDR3nt: TGTGCCAGCAGTTCCGGACAGGGGGGAAATCAGCCCCAGCATTTT
abundance: -
j_gene: TRBJ1-5
v_gene: TRBV27
d_gene: TRBD1

CDR3aa: CASSLPLAPGELFF
CDR3nt: TGTGCCAGCAGCCTCCCCCTAGCCCCCGGGGAGCTGTTTTTT
abundance: -
j_gene: TRBJ2-2
v_gene: TRBV7-9
d_gene: -

CDR3aa: CASSSPGTVNNEQFF
CDR3nt: TGTGCCAGCAGCTCCCCCGGGACAGTCAACAATGAGCAGTTCTTC
abundance: -
j_gene: TRBJ2-1
v_gene: TRBV7-9
d_gene: TRBD1

CDR3aa: CAWSVPLTGGREKLFF
CDR3nt: TGTGCCTGGAGTGTACCCCTAACAGGGGGCCGGGAAAAACTGTTTTTT
abundance: -
j_gene: TRBJ1-4
v_gene: TRBV30
d_gene: TRBD1